This is a list of T cell receptor beta chains from one sample in a study of identical twins. TCRdb analysed the 5' RACE reads with MiXCR anew, one entry per CDR3 protein. This table holds a few hundred thousand distinct CDR3 sequences, 6.5% found once. The sample also formed part of further work on T cells expressing NK-cell markers.

The source material was CD8+ T cells sorted from blood. The receptors stem from a woman in her late teens or twenties in good health. Each CDR3 is given with its conserved first and last residue. The order of the fields is J gene, clone size, V gene, D gene, CDR3 protein, CDR3 DNA. D genes are given only for firm matches. Size is stated for part of the rows, as once, few or many counts, or as a class when the clone is expanded.

TRBJ1-1 | many | TRBV12-3/TRBV12-4 | TRBD1 | CASSFTNRGVTEAFF | TGTGCCAGCAGTTTTACAAACAGGGGGGTCACTGAAGCTTTCTTT
TRBJ1-1 | few | TRBV6-6 | TRBD1 | CASDRAMNTEAFF | TGTGCTTCGGACAGGGCAATGAACACTGAAGCTTTCTTT
TRBJ2-1 | - | TRBV20-1 | - | CSARDLQSSYNEQFF | TGCAGTGCTAGAGATTTACAGTCCTCCTACAATGAGCAGTTCTTC
TRBJ2-1 | many | TRBV12-3/TRBV12-4 | - | CASSLGYYNEQFF | TGTGCCAGCAGTTTAGGCTACTACAATGAGCAGTTCTTC
TRBJ1-2 | many | TRBV5-1 | - | CASSPGAKYGYTF | TGCGCCAGCAGCCCAGGGGCCAAGTATGGCTACACCTTC
TRBJ2-3 | once | TRBV20-1 | TRBD2 | CSALSGEDTDTQYF | TGCAGTGCTCTCAGCGGGGAAGACACAGATACGCAGTATTTT
TRBJ1-1 | few | TRBV11-2 | - | CASSSTGWNTEAFF | TGTGCCAGCAGCAGTACAGGATGGAACACTGAAGCTTTCTTT
TRBJ1-5 | - | TRBV6-1 | - | CASSESVFSNQPQHF | TGTGCCAGCAGTGAGAGCGTTTTTAGCAATCAGCCCCAGCATTTT
TRBJ1-2 | many | TRBV9 | - | CASSGRLRNYGYTF | TGTGCCAGCAGCGGACGCCTCAGAAACTATGGCTACACCTTC
TRBJ2-1 | few | TRBV3-1 | - | CASSQDLGLSIHEQFF | TGTGCCAGCAGCCAAGATCTGGGTCTGTCCATCCATGAGCAGTTCTTC
TRBJ2-7 | - | TRBV6-5 | - | CASSYRPTGTYEQYF | TGTGCCAGCAGTTACCGACCCACAGGGACCTACGAGCAGTACTTC
TRBJ1-5 | many | TRBV7-8 | - | CASSFFQGPSQPQHF | TGTGCCAGCAGCTTTTTCCAGGGCCCAAGTCAGCCCCAGCATTTT
TRBJ1-2 | many | TRBV9 | TRBD1 | CASSVTGANYGYTF | TGTGCCAGCAGCGTGACAGGGGCCAACTATGGCTACACCTTC